This TCR beta chain is drawn from a study of type 1 regulatory T cells. Looking at the study overall: This in vitro CD4 product, T-allo10, is enriched for Tr1 cells and alloantigen-specific.

TCRdb processed the reads anew with MiXCR; each CDR3 protein has one entry. The sample contains about 100,000 distinct CDR3 sequences, roughly 28% of which appear only once. This CDR3 has 12 amino acids. Trimming took 6 bases from V and 7 from J, leaving 13 bases between them. Germline values: CDR1 DFQATT, CDR2 SNEGSKA (reference sequence). This clonotype was seen a handful of times. Specimen: CD4+ T cells, either the whole sample or a sorted fraction (not recorded which). The TCR originated in a human donor in good health. The J gene is TRBJ2-1, the V gene TRBV20-1; the D call may be TRBD1 or TRBD2 (5 bases each). Written as DNA, the CDR3 is TGCAGTGCCCCTCAATGGGGGAATGAGCAGTTCTTC. It codes for CSAPQWGNEQFF.